Detailed here is one TCR beta chain. The antigen is unknown. This sample was taken from a study of cytomegalovirus exposure and HLA in healthy donors. The study, taken as a whole, reports: Most TCR sequences were rare, but some public TCRs occurred in many donors. Several top significant clusters appeared, in a later analysis, to be linked to common viral pathogens.

The CDR3 runs 17 residues. In germline, CDR1 is SNHLY, CDR2 FYNNEI. V was trimmed by 6 bases and J by 1 base, leaving 22 bases between them. A multiplex PCR was run with 60 Vbeta primers and 13 Jbeta primers. Only in-frame clones appear in the TCRdb table, and some are missing; sequencing was by immunoSEQ multiplex PCR. This sample has some 190,000 clones, with 79% found just once. The chain uses TRBV2 and TRBJ2-7; D perhaps matches TRBD2 (5 bases). This receptor was identified in a woman between 18 and 30 years old in good health and CMV-seronegative. The sample was PBMCs. The CDR3 here is CASRRRLPDESSYEQYF. CDR3 DNA: TGTGCCAGCAGACGCCGACTACCAGACGAATCTTCCTACGAGCAGTACTTC.